The source of this TCR beta chain is a study of vaccination and CD4 T cells after COVID-19 (dated by TCRdb to between 2021 and 2024). Broadly, across the study: Every convalescent patient had a positive nasal swab PCR test for SARS-CoV-2, with mild disease in roughly nine patients and severe disease in one. In the convalescent cohort there were six males and four females, among whom were two Hispanic individuals, seven Caucasians, two Asians and one multiracial person. Each participant got two doses of either the Pfizer-BioNTech BNT162b2 vaccine (n=8) or the Moderna mRNA-1273 vaccine (n=2). Post-COVID blood samples were collected from convalescent patients a median of roughly 100 days after diagnosis, with a range of about 30 to 180 days. Post-vaccine blood samples were taken a median of roughly 72 days after the second vaccine dose, with a range of about 13 to 250 days. The cultures were stimulated with overlapping spike peptide pools from SARS-CoV-2 and from the common cold coronaviruses HCoV-NL63, HCoV-OC43 and HCoV-229E. Control cultures received a CEFX viral epitope pool as the positive control, an HIV-1 Nef peptide pool as the negative control, or no peptide. In ten to eleven COVID-19 convalescent patients and a handful of infection-naive healthy vaccine recipients, the spike-specific CD4+ TCR repertoire before mRNA vaccination was compared with the repertoire after mRNA vaccination.

The protocol used for the library was PCR. At the Johns Hopkins FTIC core, DNA from the cultured CD4+ T cells underwent TCR sequencing with the Oncomine TCR Beta short-read assay. The QIAamp micro DNA kit was used to extract genomic DNA from the cultured CD4+ T cells. Oncomine TCR Beta libraries made from cultured CD4+ T cells were pooled using unique dual indexes and sequenced on an Illumina iSeq 100. In the authors' own workflow: Non-productive sequences were removed, and CDR3s not starting with C, not ending with F or W, or shorter than 7 amino acids were discarded. Antigen-specific clonotypes were identified using the MANAFEST web application through comparison of peptide-stimulated wells with reference and other culture wells. Positive clones required FDR below 0.05, an odds ratio above 5, and productive frequency above 0.1% in at least two of three replicate wells. A clonotype counted as cross-reactive if it showed significant expansion both in the SARS-CoV-2 spike wells and in at least one common cold coronavirus spike condition. Similarity between CDR3 sequences was evaluated in R version 3.6.1 using Levenshtein distances (stringdist) and unrooted phylogenetic trees (ape). The public reads were reprocessed in TCRdb via fastp at Q25 and MiXCR, keeping in-frame beta chains. Identical CDR3 protein sequences are pooled into one entry, listed with their most common genes and DNA. The V and J calls shown here were made by TCRdb, not taken from the authors' results. For this sample the table gives roughly 12,000 distinct CDR3 sequences, of which roughly 60% were detected only once. The top ten clones comprise just over 8.5% of the sample.

Worth noting for this clonotype: The antigen this receptor binds is unknown. The input lacks base qualities; no much larger clone sits a single base away.

The sample's treatment or condition label, in plain terms: approximately nine-day PBMC culture with coronavirus spike peptide pools or control peptides (ViraFEST assay). The ViraFEST assay was used in the study, in which antigen-specific T cells were expanded with peptide pools and expanded clonotypes were subsequently identified by TCR sequencing. The convalescent patients' positive SARS-CoV-2 PCR tests were from March to December 2020, which was before the Alpha, Beta and Delta variants emerged in the United States. Over 1.5 million PBMCs per well were cultured in IMDM with 5% human AB serum and approximately 9.8 IU/ml IL-2, plus 10 ug/ml peptide pools. On days 3 and 7, half of the culture medium was replaced with fresh IL-2-containing medium. Once the cells had been in culture for about 10 days, the EasySep CD4+ T cell isolation kit was used to isolate CD4+ T cells by negative selection. Ficoll-Paque Plus gradient centrifugation was used to isolate PBMCs from whole blood, and the isolated PBMCs were then either used fresh or cryopreserved at -140C. Culture conditions were generally each tested in triplicate wells.

The V and J ends are trimmed by 4 bases and 0 bases, leaving 12 bases between them. Measured from the cysteine to the phenylalanine, the CDR3 is 15 residues long. Here the CDR3 DNA is all that survives: 45 bases in frame from base 1. In the germline V gene, CDR1 corresponds to SNHLY and CDR2 to FYNNEI. Paper-wide results and their limitations: Relatively few convalescent patients were included in the study, and early timepoints after natural infection were not analyzed. Nearly all vaccine-specific clones in convalescent patients (304 of 307) were mono-reactive for SARS-CoV-2 spike rather than cross-reactive with common cold coronaviruses. Although the median number of SARS-CoV-2-reactive clonotypes went up from roughly 20 after infection to about 38 after vaccination, the increase was not significant. In convalescent patients, a median about 84% of post-vaccine SARS-CoV-2-reactive clones were detected only after vaccination, and vaccine-specific priming was suggested by this finding.

This chain is built from TRBV2 and TRBJ1-2; the D gene is unclear. The clonotype originates from a human donor who had recovered from COVID-19. Specimen: CD4+ T cells from blood, cultured in vitro, collected before SARS-CoV-2 vaccination. The CDR3: CASSGIPRSNYGYTF. The nucleotides are TGTGCCAGCAGTGGAATCCCTCGGTCTAACTATGGCTACACCTTC.